This TCR beta chain was captured in a study of blood T cell repertoires in COVID-19. In the authors' workflow: Reference gene primer amplification gave nucleated cell count estimates. Libraries were prepared by immunoSEQ multiplex PCR; TCRdb keeps only in-frame clonotypes and omits some of them. That table gives V, J and clone size, and the DNA gave D and trimming. The data show some 260,000 clones, with under 90% seen just once and around 3.9% held by the top ten. Researchers sorted participants into cohorts using their self-reported clinical history. Sequences were obtained from PBMCs or T cells enriched from blood (not recorded which). The sequence was obtained from a man under 40 with acute COVID-19.

Here the CDR3 DNA reads TGTGCCAGCTCACCAATGACGGGGACTGAAGCTTTCTTT. Its protein is CASSPMTGTEAFF. The chain combines TRBV18 with TRBJ1-1; D is undetermined. CDR1 and CDR2 (germline): KGHSH, LQKENI. The CDR3 runs 13 residues. V lost 2 bases to trimming and J lost 5 bases, with 9 bases between them.